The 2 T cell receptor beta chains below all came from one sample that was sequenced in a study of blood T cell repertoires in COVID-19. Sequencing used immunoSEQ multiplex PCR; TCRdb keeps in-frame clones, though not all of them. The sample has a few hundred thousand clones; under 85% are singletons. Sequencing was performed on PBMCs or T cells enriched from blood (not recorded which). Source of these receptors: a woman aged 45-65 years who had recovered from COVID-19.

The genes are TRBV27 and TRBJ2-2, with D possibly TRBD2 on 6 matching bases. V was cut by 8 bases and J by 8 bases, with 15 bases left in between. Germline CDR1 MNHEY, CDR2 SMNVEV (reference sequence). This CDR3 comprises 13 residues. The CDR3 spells CASRPWGGGELFF. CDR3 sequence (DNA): TGTGCCAGCCGCCCCTGGGGAGGTGGGGAGCTGTTTTTT.

The CDR3 here is CASSLSGGMFTGELFF. The CDR3 DNA follows: TGTGCCAGCAGTCTTAGCGGGGGGATGTTCACCGGGGAGCTGTTTTTT. The chain couples TRBV6-2 or TRBV6-3 to TRBJ2-2, with 10 bases that match TRBD2. The CDR3 covers 16 residues. The V and J ends lost 5 bases and 4 bases, in that order; junction bases with no gene match: 7. Germline V gene data show CDR1 as MNHEY and CDR2 as SVGEGT.